The 28 T cell receptor beta chains presented below share a single source sample, sequenced in a study of Graves' ophthalmopathy and Graves' hyperthyroidism. The authors amplified TCR beta CDR3 regions from RNA transcripts. Second-round multiplex PCR followed a first-round RT-PCR using HTBI primers. Each CDR3 protein gets one entry after TCRdb re-called the multiplex PCR reads with MiXCR. The table records about 370,000 distinct CDR3 sequences, about a sixth of them present only once. The sample taken for sequencing was peripheral blood. The origin of the receptors is a woman under 30 with Graves' ophthalmopathy.

V is TRBV2 and J is TRBJ2-6, with D perhaps TRBD1 (5 bases). This CDR3 has 17 residues. Germline-derived CDR1 and CDR2 are SNHLY and FYNNEI. The ends were cut back, 7 bases at V and 1 base at J, with 17 bases in the middle. CDR3 sequence reads: CASMQGALPSGANVLTF. CDR3 nucleotide sequence: TGTGCCAGCATGCAAGGGGCCCTGCCATCTGGGGCCAACGTCCTGACTTTC.

Many counts were recorded for this clonotype. The genes are TRBV27 and TRBJ2-2, with D hard to call. The CDR3 is made up of 12 amino acids. V was trimmed by 5 bases and J by 8 bases, leaving 9 bases between them. Germline CDR1 MNHEY, CDR2 SMNVEV (reference sequence). The CDR3 DNA sequence: TGTGCCAGCAGTCCCACTCTGGGGGAGCTGTTTTTT. Protein: CASSPTLGELFF.

This clonotype showed up many times. The chain couples TRBV30 to TRBJ2-7, with TRBD1 identical over 7 bases. V was pared by 1 base and J by 0 bases, with 6 bases of the junction left unmatched. Germline V CDR1 and CDR2: GTSNPN, SVGIG (reference sequence). This CDR3 spans 15 amino acids. CDR3 sequence reads: CAWSEGGGFSYEQYF. The CDR3 DNA sequence: TGTGCCTGGAGTGAAGGGGGCGGATTCTCCTACGAGCAGTACTTC.

V is TRBV27 and J is TRBJ1-5; possibly TRBD1 for D (5 bases). Germline V gene lookup returns CDR1 MNHEY and CDR2 SMNVEV (reference sequence). The ends were cut back, 5 bases at V and 7 bases at J, with 15 bases in the middle. The CDR3 runs to 14 residues. CDR3 region: CASSPRGGSQPQHF. The CDR3 coding sequence is TGTGCCAGCAGTCCCCGTGGGGGGTCACAGCCCCAGCATTTT.

The chain carries TRBV6-2 or TRBV6-3 and TRBJ1-6, with D possibly TRBD1 on 5 matching bases. Trimming removed 5 bases from V and 14 bases from J, with 13 bases in between. This CDR3 has 12 residues. Germline V gene data show CDR1 as MNHEY and CDR2 as SVGEGT. This chain's CDR3 is CASSEDKPTLHF. The CDR3 DNA sequence: TGTGCCAGCAGTGAGGACAAGCCCACCCTCCACTTT.

This clonotype was picked up many times. The chain combines TRBV7-8 with TRBJ2-5; 8 positions match TRBD1. Germline V gene data show CDR1 as SGHVS and CDR2 as FQNEAQ. Trimming took 5 bases from V and 5 from J; bases not matched to a gene: 7. The CDR3 has 14 residues. The DNA of the CDR3 is TGTGCCAGCAGCCCGCGACAGGGGATGGAGACCCAGTACTTC. The encoded protein is CASSPRQGMETQYF. Filled out from reference TRBV7-8 and TRBJ2-5, the complete variable domain reads GAGVSQSPRYKVAKRGQDVALRCDPISGHVSLFWYQQALGQGPEFLTYFQNEAQLDKSGLPSDRFFAERPEGSVSTLKIQRTQQEDSAVYLCASSPRQGMETQYFGPGTRLLVL.

Many counts were recorded for this clonotype. The rearrangement uses TRBV28 and TRBJ1-2; 10 bases are shared with TRBD1. Per germline, CDR1 MDHEN and CDR2 SYDVKM. The CDR3 consists of 14 residues. Losses at the gene ends were 3 bases for V and 8 bases for J; bases not matched to a gene: 6. The CDR3, as DNA: TGTGCCAGCAGTTTCGGACAGGGGGTGTTCGGCTACACCTTC. Its translation is CASSFGQGVFGYTF.

The J gene is TRBJ1-1, the V gene TRBV24-1; D is unresolved. Germline CDR1 KGHDR, CDR2 SFDVKD. V lost 4 bases to trimming and J lost 3 bases, with 5 bases between them. This CDR3 contains 12 residues. CDR3 loop: CATSDQDTEAFF. CDR3 nucleotide sequence: TGTGCCACCAGTGACCAAGACACTGAAGCTTTCTTT.

There are many counts of this clonotype. One end of the junction is discordant with germline, which a read error may explain. The rearrangement joins TRBV11-2 to TRBJ1-1, with D unresolved. This CDR3 spans 16 amino acids. The germline V gene encodes CDR1 SGHAT and CDR2 FQNNGV. CDR3: CANSPMFGSGSTEAFF. DNA of the CDR3: TGTGCCAACAGCCCTATGTTTGGATCGGGGTCCACTGAAGCTTTCTTT.

This clonotype was seen only a few times. The chain joins TRBV4-1 to TRBJ1-2; 9 nucleotides line up with TRBD1. Trimming at V came to 5 bases and at J to 7 bases, leaving 8 bases not matched to a gene. This CDR3 comprises 14 residues. The germline V gene encodes CDR1 MGHRA and CDR2 YSYEKL. The CDR3 region has the DNA TGCGCCAGCAGCTCAGACAGGGGGTTAATTGGCTACACCTTC. Translated, it gives CASSSDRGLIGYTF.

The sample holds many counts of this clonotype. The chain recombines TRBV28 with TRBJ1-3, with D tentatively TRBD1 (6 bases). Trimming removed 6 bases at V and 0 bases at J, with 12 bases between. The CDR3 consists of 15 residues. In germline, CDR1 is MDHEN, CDR2 SYDVKM. Here the CDR3 reads CASRNRVLSGNTIYF. The CDR3 DNA reads TGTGCCAGCAGGAACAGGGTGCTCTCTGGAAACACCATATATTTT.

This clonotype was detected only a few times. The chain has TRBV2 and TRBJ1-5, with D tentatively TRBD1 (6 bases). The V end was cut by 2 bases, the J end by 7 bases, with 15 bases between. CDR3 length: 15 amino acids. Per the germline V gene, CDR1 is SNHLY and CDR2 is FYNNEI. The CDR3 loop is CASSEFGGGGQPQHF. CDR3 nucleotide sequence: TGTGCCAGCAGTGAATTTGGGGGGGGGGGCCAGCCCCAGCATTTT.

This clonotype was counted many times. The chain has TRBV24-1 and TRBJ1-3; D is perhaps TRBD1 (5 bases). Germline CDR1 KGHDR, CDR2 SFDVKD. V was cut by 12 bases and J by 0 bases, with 17 bases left in between. There are 15 residues in the CDR3. The CDR3 DNA reads as TGTGCCGGGGCACTAACAGCGATCTCTGGAAACACCATATATTTT. Its protein is CAGALTAISGNTIYF.

This clonotype was picked up many times. The gene calls are TRBV11-2 and TRBJ2-7, with D unresolved. V shed 5 bases and J shed 0 bases, with 17 bases lying between them. The CDR3 has 16 amino acids. CDR1 and CDR2 from the germline V gene are SGHAT and FQNNGV. CDR3 region: CASSPPTGLNSYEQYF. CDR3 DNA: TGTGCCAGCAGCCCCCCCACGGGCTTGAACTCCTACGAGCAGTACTTC.

Many counts were recorded for this clonotype. The V call is TRBV7-2, the J call TRBJ2-5; a possible D gene is TRBD2 (5 bases). V dropped 4 bases and J dropped 5 bases, with 8 bases sitting between them. This CDR3 is built from 12 residues. Germline V gene sequence: CDR1 SGHTA, CDR2 FQGNSA. The CDR3 here is CASSSQRETQYF. The CDR3 DNA reads TGTGCCAGCAGCTCGCAGCGGGAGACCCAGTACTTC.

In this sample, this clonotype turned up many times. This chain joins TRBV20-1 and TRBJ1-2; maybe TRBD1 (5 bases). The CDR3 spans 13 residues. Looked up from germline, CDR1 is DFQATT and CDR2 is SNEGSKA (reference sequence). Trimming removed 6 bases from V and 4 bases from J, with 15 bases in between. The CDR3 DNA reads TGCAGTGCCCGGGGCGCAGGGACCTATGGCTACACCTTC. Its translation is CSARGAGTYGYTF.

This clonotype was seen at least ten times. The rearrangement links TRBV28 to TRBJ1-1, with a possible D match to TRBD1 (5 bases). Germline-derived CDR1 and CDR2 are MDHEN and SYDVKM. This CDR3 spans 15 amino acids. Between the trimmed V and J ends, which lost 3 bases and 2 bases, there was a span of 13 bases. DNA for the CDR3: TGTGCCAGCAGTTTGGCACAGGCCTTAAACACTGAAGCTTTCTTT. Protein: CASSLAQALNTEAFF.

This clonotype was counted ten times or more. The gene calls are TRBV4-2 and TRBJ2-5, with 8 bases lining up with TRBD1. Germline V lookup: CDR1 LGHNA, CDR2 YNFKEQ. This CDR3 spans 16 amino acids. Losses at the gene ends were 5 bases for V and 5 bases for J; bases not matched to a gene: 13. The chain's CDR3 is CASSSGAQGQAETQYF. The DNA for the CDR3 is TGTGCCAGCAGCTCAGGGGCACAGGGACAGGCGGAGACCCAGTACTTC.

The chain is built from TRBV6-5 and TRBJ2-5; D ambiguous. The germline V gene encodes CDR1 MNHEY and CDR2 SVGAGI. This CDR3 is built from 15 residues. V was shortened by 0 bases and J by 4 bases, with 12 bases between the two germline ends. The CDR3: CASSYSIGRGETQYF. The DNA of the CDR3 is TGTGCCAGCAGTTACTCGATAGGGCGCGGAGAGACCCAGTACTTC.

This clonotype came up many times. The chain recombines TRBV7-2 with TRBJ2-7; D is perhaps TRBD1 or TRBD2 (7 bases each). This CDR3 region has 15 residues. Trimming took off 5 bases at V and 0 bases at J, with 14 bases between the two ends. In germline, CDR1 is SGHTA, CDR2 FQGNSA. The CDR3 spells CASSPQGGLSYEQYF. CDR3 DNA: TGTGCCAGCAGCCCGCAGGGGGGGCTCTCCTACGAGCAGTACTTC.

This clonotype was counted many times. The rearrangement uses TRBV30 and TRBJ1-1; D is possibly TRBD1 (5 bases). This CDR3 comprises 11 residues. V lost 3 bases and J lost 6, with 8 bases in between. Germline CDR1 reads GTSNPN; CDR2 reads SVGIG (reference sequence). CDR3 bases: TGTGCCTGGAGACGGGACTCTGAAGCTTTCTTT. This sequence encodes CAWRRDSEAFF.

This clonotype has a count of ten or more. The chain recombines TRBV4-2 with TRBJ1-6; TRBD1 matches 8 bases. V shed 2 bases and J 7 bases; nucleotides not matched to a gene: 4. The length of the CDR3 is 15 residues. Germline values: CDR1 LGHNA, CDR2 YNFKEQ. In DNA, the CDR3 is TGTGCCAGCAGCCAAATGGGACAGGAGAATTCACCCCTCCACTTT. This sequence encodes CASSQMGQENSPLHF.

V usage is TRBV2 and J usage is TRBJ2-7, with D perhaps TRBD1 or TRBD2 (5 bases each). Trimming took 3 bases from V and 2 from J, leaving 11 bases between them. Per the germline V gene, CDR1 is SNHLY and CDR2 is FYNNEI. The CDR3 runs 14 residues. CDR3 bases: TGTGCCAGCAGTGACCGGGACGGCCCCTACGAGCAGTACTTC. Its translation: CASSDRDGPYEQYF. Filled out from reference TRBV2 and TRBJ2-7, the complete variable domain reads EPEVTQTPSHQVTQMGQEVILRCVPISNHLYFYWYRQILGQKVEFLVSFYNNEISEKSEIFDDQFSVERPDGSNFTLKIRSTKLEDSAMYFCASSDRDGPYEQYFGPGTRLTVT.

This clonotype came up many times. The rearrangement links TRBV6-5 to TRBJ1-5; the D gene is possibly TRBD1 (6 bases). The V gene lost 2 bases and the J gene lost 6 bases, with 11 bases spanning the gap. Looked up from germline, CDR1 is MNHEY and CDR2 is SVGAGI. The CDR3 runs to 14 residues. In nucleotides, the CDR3 is TGTGCCAGCAGTTACCCGGGAGGGGGTCAGCCCCAGCATTTT. Protein sequence: CASSYPGGGQPQHF.

This clonotype was picked up many times. This rearrangement joins TRBV6-4 to TRBJ2-7; the D call may be TRBD1 or TRBD2 (7 bases each). The CDR3 totals 18 residues. Germline lookup yields CDR1 MRHNA and CDR2 SNTAGT. V was shortened by 0 bases and J by 7 bases, with 25 bases between the two germline ends. The CDR3, as DNA: TGTGCCAGCAGTGACTCGAGTCGTTGGGCAGGGGGAGGGGGAGAGCAGTACTTC. It translates to CASSDSSRWAGGGGEQYF.

This clonotype was seen ten or more times. The chain joins TRBV11-2 to TRBJ1-1; the match to TRBD1 covers 9 bases. J was trimmed by 4 bases and V by 5 bases; bases with no gene match: 11. CDR3 length: 16 residues. CDR1 SGHAT and CDR2 FQNNGV come from the germline V gene. Here the CDR3 reads CASSRDRAALATEAFF. The CDR3 DNA follows: TGTGCCAGCAGCCGGGACAGGGCGGCTCTTGCCACTGAAGCTTTCTTT.

Ten or more counts support this clonotype. The chain links TRBV20-1 to TRBJ2-5; D is uncertain. Germline values: CDR1 DFQATT, CDR2 SNEGSKA (reference sequence). This CDR3 is built from 14 residues. With 7 bases removed from V and 5 bases from J, the gap between germline ends came to 20 bases. CDR3 nucleotides: TGCAGTGATAGGAAGGCCCATCGGTATGAGACCCAGTACTTC. Translation: CSDRKAHRYETQYF.

Ten or more counts support this clonotype. The rearrangement links TRBV2 to TRBJ2-7; a weak D match, TRBD2 (5 bases). The CDR3 is 14 residues long. Looked up from germline, CDR1 is SNHLY and CDR2 is FYNNEI. Trimming removed 3 bases from V and 1 base from J, with 10 bases in between. CDR3 sequence: CASSDIRGSYEQYF. The CDR3, as DNA: TGTGCCAGCAGTGATATCCGGGGTTCCTACGAGCAGTACTTC. Variable domain in full (rest from reference TRBV2 and TRBJ2-7): EPEVTQTPSHQVTQMGQEVILRCVPISNHLYFYWYRQILGQKVEFLVSFYNNEISEKSEIFDDQFSVERPDGSNFTLKIRSTKLEDSAMYFCASSDIRGSYEQYFGPGTRLTVT.